The 25 T cell receptor beta chains below come from one sample, sequenced in a study of blood T cell repertoires in COVID-19. Here immunoSEQ multiplex PCR was the method, and the copy in TCRdb shows in-frame clones only, minus some. The sample contains over 300,000 clones, roughly 88% of which appear only once. The sequencing sample was made of peripheral blood. The receptors shown here come from a woman aged 45 to 65 with acute or convalescent COVID-19.

The chain links TRBV11-2 to TRBJ2-7; 10 bases agree with TRBD2. V shed 5 bases and J 3 bases; nucleotides not matched to a gene: 16. Per germline, CDR1 SGHAT and CDR2 FQNNGV. The CDR3 is 18 amino acids. The CDR3 reads CASSLTPSAGGPFYEQYF. The CDR3 DNA is TGTGCCAGCAGCCTCACCCCTTCAGCGGGAGGGCCCTTCTACGAGCAGTACTTC.

The rearrangement joins TRBV3-1 (or the pseudogene TRBV3-2) to TRBJ2-7; 9 bases are shared with TRBD2. CDR1 and CDR2 (germline): LGHDT, YNNKEL (reference sequence). V gave up 3 bases and J gave up 4 bases; unmatched junction bases: 7. The CDR3 is made up of 15 amino acids. The CDR3 DNA follows: TGTGCCAGCAGCCACACGGGACTAGCTCGGTACGAGCAGTACTTC. Its translation is CASSHTGLARYEQYF.

CDR3 DNA: TGTGCCATCGCGGGACTAGCGGGAGAATCCGTCTACGAGCAGTACTTC. Translation: CAIAGLAGESVYEQYF. This chain connects TRBV10-3 to TRBJ2-7; TRBD2 aligns across 14 bases. The CDR3 contains 16 residues. The V gene end was trimmed by 8 bases and the J gene end by 3 bases; junction bases not matched to a gene: 9. The germline CDR1 and CDR2 sequences are ENHRY and SYGVKD.

The chain uses TRBV6-2 or TRBV6-3 and TRBJ2-7; D may be TRBD2 (6 bases). V was cut by 6 bases and J by 4 bases, with 10 bases left in between. This CDR3 has 12 residues. Germline loops: CDR1 MNHEY, CDR2 SVGEGT. CDR3 nucleotide sequence: TGTGCCAGCAGCCTGGGGAGGTACGAGCAGTACTTC. Its translation: CASSLGRYEQYF.

CDR3 amino acids: CASRGHYTGELFF. CDR3 coding DNA: TGTGCCAGCAGAGGACACTACACCGGGGAGCTGTTTTTT. V is TRBV2 and J is TRBJ2-2; tentatively, D is TRBD1 (5 bases). Per the germline V gene, CDR1 is SNHLY and CDR2 is FYNNEI. The CDR3 is 13 amino acids. V dropped 6 bases and J dropped 3 bases, with 8 bases sitting between them.

The CDR3 is CATSDPGTGDVLETQYF. The CDR3 nucleotides are TGTGCCACCAGTGATCCGGGGACAGGGGACGTTTTAGAGACCCAGTACTTC. The V and J genes are TRBV24-1 and TRBJ2-5, with 10 bases aligning to TRBD1. The CDR3 length is 17 residues. From germline, CDR1 is KGHDR and CDR2 SFDVKD. J lost 4 bases, V lost 3 bases, and 10 bases had no gene match.

This chain uses TRBV15 with TRBJ1-5, with 11 bases fitting TRBD1. V lost 3 bases, J lost 7 bases, and 5 bases stayed unmatched. This CDR3 comprises 15 residues. Per germline, CDR1 LNHNV and CDR2 YYDKDF (reference sequence). CDR3 amino acids: CATSRTGTGGQPQHF. CDR3 nucleotide sequence: TGTGCCACCAGCAGGACCGGGACAGGGGGACAGCCCCAGCATTTT.

This chain uses TRBV5-1 with TRBJ2-4; the D gene is possibly TRBD1 (5 bases). The germline gives CDR1 SGHRS, CDR2 YFSETQ. This CDR3 spans 15 amino acids. V lost 0 bases and J 2 bases, leaving 9 bases between the germline ends. The CDR3 nucleotides read TGCGCCAGCAGCTTGGTTGACAGCCCCAAAAACATTCAGTACTTC. It is translated as CASSLVDSPKNIQYF.

The chain recombines TRBV5-1 with TRBJ1-3, with a weak D call TRBD1 (5 bases). The V end was cut by 0 bases, the J end by 4 bases, with 14 bases between. The CDR3 sequence is 16 residues long. Germline V gene data show CDR1 as SGHRS and CDR2 as YFSETQ. This CDR3 is CASSLAGHAAGNTIYF. In nucleotides, the CDR3 is TGCGCCAGCAGCTTGGCAGGGCACGCAGCCGGAAACACCATATATTTT.

The chain links TRBV11-3 to TRBJ1-4; TRBD1 aligns across 8 bases. V trimming: 5 bases; J trimming: 10 bases; junction bases outside the gene matches: 6. This CDR3 contains 13 residues. CDR1 is SGHNT and CDR2 is YENEEA in the germline V gene. CDR3 residues: CASSRTGSGKLFF. CDR3 nucleotide sequence: TGTGCCAGCAGCCGGACAGGGTCAGGAAAACTGTTTTTT. The variable domain in full, completed from reference TRBV11-3 and TRBJ1-4, reads EAGVVQSPRYKIIEKKQPVAFWCNPISGHNTLYWYLQNLGQGPELLIRYENEEAVDDSQLPKDRFSAERLKGVDSTLKIQPAELGDSAVYLCASSRTGSGKLFFGSGTQLSVL.

The chain has TRBV6-1 and TRBJ1-4, with a tentative D call TRBD1 (5 bases). The CDR3 loop spans 15 amino acids. The V gene's germline CDR1 is MNHNS and CDR2 SASEGT. The ends were cut back, 3 bases at V and 3 bases at J, with 11 bases in the middle. CDR3: CASSEQGAANEKLFF. The CDR3 DNA follows: TGTGCCAGCAGTGAGCAAGGGGCAGCTAATGAAAAACTGTTTTTT.

The table lists this clone with a count of one. The genes are TRBV11-2 and TRBJ2-7; D might be TRBD1 (5 bases). From germline, CDR1 is SGHAT and CDR2 FQNNGV. With 2 bases removed from V and 5 bases from J, the gap between germline ends came to 10 bases. This CDR3 has 13 residues. The CDR3: CASSLTPGNEQYF. The CDR3 DNA reads TGTGCCAGCAGCTTAACCCCAGGGAACGAGCAGTACTTC.

This rearrangement joins TRBV19 to TRBJ2-7; tentatively, D is TRBD2 (5 bases). Germline V gene data show CDR1 as LNHDA and CDR2 as SQIVND (reference sequence). The CDR3 loop spans 11 amino acids. The V and J ends lost 8 bases and 2 bases respectively, with 7 bases between them. CDR3 sequence (DNA): TGTGCCAGTGAGGGCCCCTACGAGCAGTACTTC. Its protein is CASEGPYEQYF.

This clone was counted a single time. The chain joins TRBV28 to TRBJ1-5; D uncertain. The CDR3 is made up of 16 amino acids. Germline V gene sequence: CDR1 MDHEN, CDR2 SYDVKM. Trimming cost V 5 bases and J 0 bases, with 14 bases left between them. CDR3 sequence: CASSLSEADSNQPQHF. For the CDR3, the DNA is TGTGCCAGCAGTCTATCGGAAGCGGATAGCAATCAGCCCCAGCATTTT.

The gene calls are TRBV14 and TRBJ2-5; D gene ambiguous. Germline V gene data show CDR1 as SGHDN and CDR2 as FVKESK. CDR3 length: 13 residues. Trimming cost V 3 bases and J 4 bases, with 9 bases left between them. The CDR3 loop reads CASSHNRRETQYF. In DNA, the CDR3 is TGTGCCAGCAGCCACAATAGGAGAGAGACCCAGTACTTC.

This clone was seen a few times. The chain links TRBV5-8 to TRBJ2-3; possible D gene TRBD2, 5 bases. V lost 4 bases to trimming and J lost 4 bases, with 22 bases between them. From germline, CDR1 is SGHTS and CDR2 YDEGEE. This CDR3 spans 17 amino acids. The chain's CDR3 is CASSATPTVVGADTQYF. CDR3 DNA sequence: TGTGCCAGCAGCGCAACCCCCACAGTAGTCGGGGCAGATACGCAGTATTTT.

The V call is TRBV5-1, the J call TRBJ2-3; 10 bases agree with TRBD2. CDR1 is SGHRS, CDR2 YFSETQ, per germline. Trimming removed 0 bases from V and 6 bases from J; junction bases left unmatched: 10. The CDR3 has 17 amino acids. The CDR3 sequence is CASSLAELAGKKDTQYF. Here the CDR3 DNA reads TGCGCCAGCAGCTTGGCGGAACTAGCGGGAAAGAAGGATACGCAGTATTTT.

CDR3: CATSRVTGGNTF. CDR3 coding DNA: TGTGCCACCAGCAGAGTGACAGGGGGAAACACCTTC. V and J are TRBV15 and TRBJ1-2; 9 bases line up with TRBD1. The J segment lost 12 bases and the V segment lost 1 base, leaving 3 bases of the junction unmatched. The CDR3 runs to 12 residues. The V gene's germline CDR1 is LNHNV and CDR2 YYDKDF (reference sequence).

The chain uses TRBV10-3 and TRBJ2-5, with 11 positions matching TRBD1. V gave up 6 bases and J gave up 4 bases; unmatched junction bases: 4. The CDR3 has 14 amino acids. Germline CDR1 ENHRY, CDR2 SYGVKD. The CDR3 protein is CAIRAGTGGETQYF. The CDR3 DNA sequence: TGTGCCATCAGGGCCGGGACAGGGGGAGAGACCCAGTACTTC.

This clone appeared once. The chain couples TRBV7-2 to TRBJ2-3, with 7 bases matching TRBD2. CDR1 is SGHTA and CDR2 is FQGNSA in the germline V gene. The CDR3 sequence is 15 residues long. The trim removed 2 bases at V and 6 bases at J, leaving 8 bases unmatched. The CDR3 DNA follows: TGTGCCAGCAGCTTAACCGCGCTCGGGGGGGATACGCAGTATTTT. Amino acids: CASSLTALGGDTQYF.

The chain employs TRBV7-6 and TRBJ1-5; the D gene is possibly TRBD1 (5 bases). V lost 1 base to trimming and J lost 0 bases, with 10 bases between them. Germline V gene sequence: CDR1 SGHVS, CDR2 FNYEAQ. The CDR3 extends over 16 amino acids. CDR3 DNA: TGTGCCAGCAGCTTAGGGACATCCGATAGCAATCAGCCCCAGCATTTT. Translation: CASSLGTSDSNQPQHF.

The V gene is TRBV5-1, the J gene TRBJ1-4; D might be TRBD1 (5 bases). The V gene lost 4 bases and the J gene lost 4 bases, with 20 bases spanning the gap. The CDR3 contains 17 residues. Germline V gene lookup returns CDR1 SGHRS and CDR2 YFSETQ. CDR3 protein: CASSREGIGGNNEKLFF. CDR3 coding DNA: TGCGCCAGCAGCCGCGAGGGGATCGGGGGTAATAATGAAAAACTGTTTTTT.

The chain joins TRBV4-2 to TRBJ2-1; 14 nucleotides align to TRBD2. This CDR3 has 16 residues. CDR1 is LGHNA and CDR2 is YNFKEQ in the germline V gene. Trimming took 3 bases from V and 7 from J; bases not matched to a gene: 5. CDR3 DNA: TGTGCCAGCAGCCACCAGGGACTAGCGGGGGAAAATGAGCAGTTCTTC. Translation gives CASSHQGLAGENEQFF.

The chain uses TRBV10-3 and TRBJ2-7, with 13 bases matching TRBD2. V trimming: 3 bases; J trimming: 5 bases; junction bases outside the gene matches: 4. CDR1 and CDR2 (germline): ENHRY, SYGVKD. The length of the CDR3 is 15 residues. CDR3 in amino acids: CAISDEGLAGNEQYF. In DNA, the CDR3 is TGTGCCATCAGTGATGAGGGACTAGCGGGAAACGAGCAGTACTTC.

The chain employs TRBV9 and TRBJ1-1; the match to TRBD1 covers 11 bases. Germline CDR1 and CDR2: SGDLS and YYNGEE. V trimming: 3 bases; J trimming: 3 bases; junction bases outside the gene matches: 16. The CDR3 is 19 amino acids. The DNA of the CDR3 is TGTGCCAGCAGCGAGTCCCCGGGACAGGGGGTTCCCCCGTACACTGAAGCTTTCTTT. Its translation is CASSESPGQGVPPYTEAFF.